Listed below are T cell receptor beta chains from one sample, sequenced in a study of CD8+CD57+ T cells in acquired aplastic anemia. TCRdb redid the calling of the reads with MiXCR, one entry per CDR3 protein. The sample shows nearly 60,000 distinct CDR3 sequences, roughly three fifths of them seen only once. Sequenced input: sorted CD4+, CD8+, or CD8+CD57+ T cells (not recorded which) from PBMCs. The receptor source for this set is a human donor with aplastic anemia. The CDR3 runs from the conserved cysteine through the conserved F or W. The D gene is left open where the match is weak. Clone size, where shown, is once, few, many, or a class for clones that have expanded.

J: TRBJ1-1; size: NA; V: TRBV3-1; D: NA; CDR3: CASSQGEGVTEAFF; DNA: TGTGCCAGCAGCCAAGGCGAAGGGGTTACTGAAGCTTTCTTT
J: TRBJ2-2; size: many; V: TRBV7-8; D: NA; CDR3: CASSLVAASYSPGELFF; DNA: TGTGCCAGCAGCTTAGTAGCGGCTAGCTACTCTCCCGGGGAGCTGTTTTTT
J: TRBJ1-2; size: few; V: TRBV20-1; D: TRBD1; CDR3: CSVLTGDGYTF; DNA: TGCAGTGTCCTTACAGGGGATGGCTACACCTTC
J: TRBJ1-1; size: NA; V: TRBV7-9; D: NA; CDR3: CASSLDGGNTEAFF; DNA: TGTGCCAGCAGCTTAGACGGCGGGAACACTGAAGCTTTCTTT
J: TRBJ1-2; size: NA; V: TRBV24-1; D: NA; CDR3: CATSDYQGYGYTF; DNA: TGTGCCACCAGTGATTATCAGGGATATGGCTACACCTTC
J: TRBJ2-5; size: many; V: TRBV6-5; D: NA; CDR3: CASSQDTSRETQYF; DNA: TGTGCCAGTTCTCAGGACACGTCACGGGAGACCCAGTACTTC
J: TRBJ2-1; size: once; V: TRBV9; D: NA; CDR3: CASSVARDNEQFF; DNA: TGTGCCAGCAGCGTAGCTCGGGACAATGAGCAGTTCTTC
J: TRBJ2-7; size: NA; V: TRBV2; D: NA; CDR3: CASSEALEGGRFF; DNA: TGTGCCAGCAGTGAAGCGCTTGAAGGAGGTAGATTCTTC
J: TRBJ2-2; size: many; V: TRBV7-9; D: NA; CDR3: CASSLSMNTGELFF; DNA: TGTGCCAGCAGCTTGAGCATGAACACCGGGGAGCTGTTTTTT
J: TRBJ1-1; size: many; V: TRBV5-6; D: NA; CDR3: CASSLAMGVRNTEAFF; DNA: TGTGCCAGCAGCTTGGCGATGGGGGTACGGAACACTGAAGCTTTCTTT
J: TRBJ1-1; size: many; V: TRBV6-1; D: TRBD1; CDR3: CASSPGQGEAFF; DNA: TGTGCCAGCAGTCCGGGACAGGGTGAAGCTTTCTTT
J: TRBJ1-3; size: many; V: TRBV29-1; D: NA; CDR3: CSVEADSDLGGNTIYF; DNA: TGCAGCGTTGAAGCGGACAGTGATCTGGGAGGAAACACCATATATTTT
J: TRBJ1-1; size: many; V: TRBV11-3; D: NA; CDR3: CASSLDLTGNTEAFF; DNA: TGTGCCAGCAGCTTAGATCTGACAGGGAACACTGAAGCTTTCTTT
J: TRBJ2-7; size: once; V: TRBV4-1; D: NA; CDR3: CASSQDFGQSVEQYF; DNA: TGCGCCAGCAGCCAAGACTTCGGACAGAGCGTAGAGCAGTACTTC
J: TRBJ1-2; size: NA; V: TRBV20-1; D: NA; CDR3: CSASGPNYGYTF; DNA: TGCAGTGCTTCAGGGCCGAACTATGGCTACACCTTC
J: TRBJ1-2; size: once; V: TRBV19; D: NA; CDR3: CASSMRVSSGGQVGYTF; DNA: TGTGCCAGTAGTATGAGGGTTAGTTCCGGAGGCCAAGTCGGCTACACCTTC
J: TRBJ1-3; size: NA; V: TRBV11-1; D: NA; CDR3: CASSGSGGTSGNTIYF; DNA: TGTGCCAGCAGCGGGTCCGGAGGCACCTCTGGAAACACCATATATTTT
J: TRBJ2-1; size: many; V: TRBV7-2; D: TRBD2; CDR3: CASSYLAGGIYEQFF; DNA: TGTGCCAGCAGCTACCTAGCGGGGGGGATATATGAGCAGTTCTTC
J: TRBJ2-7; size: many; V: TRBV27; D: NA; CDR3: CASSSDWATAGYEQYF; DNA: TGTGCCAGCAGTTCAGACTGGGCCACGGCGGGCTACGAGCAGTACTTC
J: TRBJ2-3; size: few; V: TRBV13; D: TRBD2; CDR3: CASTLRGGTGDTQYF; DNA: TGTGCCAGCACCTTACGGGGGGGCACGGGAGATACGCAGTATTTT
J: TRBJ2-3; size: NA; V: TRBV7-6; D: TRBD2; CDR3: CASSLLAGGRTDTQYF; DNA: TGTGCCAGCAGCCTACTAGCGGGGGGTCGCACAGATACGCAGTATTTT
J: TRBJ1-6; size: NA; V: TRBV10-3; D: TRBD1; CDR3: CAIGDSSYNSPLHF; DNA: TGTGCCATCGGGGACAGCTCCTATAATTCACCCCTCCACTTT
J: TRBJ1-1; size: NA; V: TRBV2; D: NA; CDR3: CASSEMGFGVTEAFF; DNA: TGTGCCAGCAGTGAAATGGGGTTTGGGGTCACTGAAGCTTTCTTT
J: TRBJ2-1; size: few; V: TRBV19; D: TRBD2; CDR3: CASSMGGETYNEQFF; DNA: TGTGCCAGTAGTATGGGGGGGGAAACCTACAATGAGCAGTTCTTC
J: TRBJ2-3; size: NA; V: TRBV2; D: TRBD1; CDR3: CASTEQGGTDTQYF; DNA: TGTGCCAGCACGGAACAGGGGGGTACAGATACGCAGTATTTT
J: TRBJ1-3; size: many; V: TRBV7-9; D: NA; CDR3: CASREVPGNTIYF; DNA: TGTGCCAGCAGGGAGGTGCCTGGAAACACCATATATTTT
J: TRBJ1-1; size: NA; V: TRBV25-1; D: TRBD1; CDR3: CASRGRSRDRGQVGGDTEAFF; DNA: TGTGCCAGCAGGGGCAGGTCCCGGGACAGGGGGCAGGTCGGTGGAGACACTGAAGCTTTCTTT
J: TRBJ1-5; size: many; V: TRBV7-6; D: NA; CDR3: CASSLALDQPQHF; DNA: TGTGCCAGCAGCTTAGCGTTAGATCAGCCCCAGCATTTT
J: TRBJ2-1; size: NA; V: TRBV25-1; D: NA; CDR3: CASSERRGRKGHEQFF; DNA: TGTGCCAGCAGTGAACGGAGGGGTAGAAAGGGGCACGAGCAGTTCTTC
J: TRBJ2-5; size: few; V: TRBV27; D: TRBD2; CDR3: CASSLYGGGLQETQYF; DNA: TGTGCCAGCAGTTTATACGGGGGGGGCCTCCAAGAGACCCAGTACTTC
J: TRBJ1-4; size: NA; V: TRBV29-1; D: NA; CDR3: CSVAWERAQKLFF; DNA: TGCAGCGTTGCCTGGGAAAGGGCGCAAAAACTGTTTTTT
J: TRBJ1-5; size: NA; V: TRBV12-3/TRBV12-4; D: NA; CDR3: CASSLAGQQPQHF; DNA: TGTGCCAGCAGTTTAGCTGGGCAACAGCCCCAGCATTTT
J: TRBJ2-7; size: many; V: TRBV6-6; D: NA; CDR3: CASSYSRGHVSYEQYF; DNA: TGTGCCAGCAGTTACTCGAGGGGACACGTCTCCTACGAGCAGTACTTC
J: TRBJ1-6; size: NA; V: TRBV9; D: NA; CDR3: CASSVAFVLNCF; DNA: TGTGCCAGCAGCGTAGCTTTTGTCCTAAATTGCTTT
J: TRBJ2-1; size: once; V: TRBV25-1; D: NA; CDR3: CASSGPPGGNNEQFF; DNA: TGTGCCAGCAGTGGCCCCCCGGGCGGCAACAATGAGCAGTTCTTC
J: TRBJ2-7; size: NA; V: TRBV13; D: NA; CDR3: CASSYAGILYEQYF; DNA: TGTGCCAGCAGCTATGCAGGGATACTCTACGAGCAGTACTTC
J: TRBJ1-6; size: many; V: TRBV7-9; D: NA; CDR3: CASSLSGNNSPLHF; DNA: TGTGCCAGCAGCTTATCTGGGAACAATTCACCCCTCCACTTT
J: TRBJ1-4; size: NA; V: TRBV2; D: NA; CDR3: CASDRFEGEKLFF; DNA: TGTGCCAGCGATCGGTTCGAGGGTGAAAAACTGTTTTTT
J: TRBJ2-1; size: NA; V: TRBV7-3; D: NA; CDR3: CASSLTFSPRGGNEQFF; DNA: TGTGCCAGCAGCTTAACGTTCTCCCCCAGGGGTGGCAATGAGCAGTTCTTC
J: TRBJ2-5; size: NA; V: TRBV11-2; D: TRBD2; CDR3: CASSLATSGGQGTQYF; DNA: TGTGCCAGCAGCTTAGCAACTAGCGGGGGGCAGGGGACCCAGTACTTC
J: TRBJ1-5; size: few; V: TRBV19; D: NA; CDR3: CASSMGGGGNQPQHF; DNA: TGTGCCAGTAGTATGGGCGGGGGTGGCAATCAGCCCCAGCATTTT
J: TRBJ2-7; size: NA; V: TRBV15; D: TRBD1; CDR3: CATSRGGTGVEQYF; DNA: TGTGCCACCAGCAGAGGCGGGACAGGGGTTGAGCAGTACTTC
J: TRBJ1-6; size: once; V: TRBV15; D: NA; CDR3: CATSRDLNNSPLHF; DNA: TGTGCCACCAGCAGAGATCTCAATAATTCACCCCTCCACTTT
J: TRBJ2-2; size: many; V: TRBV7-6; D: TRBD1; CDR3: CASSLGQGTRELFF; DNA: TGTGCCAGCAGCCTGGGACAGGGGACAAGGGAGCTGTTTTTT
J: TRBJ1-2; size: few; V: TRBV7-9; D: NA; CDR3: CASSLEGGYTF; DNA: TGTGCCAGCAGCTTAGAGGGAGGCTACACCTTC
J: TRBJ1-6; size: NA; V: TRBV7-4; D: NA; CDR3: CASSLKGAYNSPLHF; DNA: TGTGCCAGCAGCTTAAAGGGGGCCTATAATTCACCCCTCCACTTT
J: TRBJ1-1; size: NA; V: TRBV20-1; D: NA; CDR3: CSAGGGMNTEAFF; DNA: TGCAGTGCTGGGGGCGGGATGAACACTGAAGCTTTCTTT
J: TRBJ2-7; size: medium-sized; V: TRBV15; D: NA; CDR3: CATSRERVYEQYF; DNA: TGTGCCACCAGCAGAGAGCGAGTTTACGAGCAGTACTTC
J: TRBJ2-1; size: medium-sized; V: TRBV24-1; D: NA; CDR3: CATSESLGGTEQFF; DNA: TGTGCCACCAGTGAGTCCCTAGGAGGGACTGAGCAGTTCTTC
J: TRBJ2-7; size: few; V: TRBV5-1; D: TRBD1; CDR3: CASSLAVGQGVYEQYF; DNA: TGCGCCAGCAGCTTGGCCGTGGGACAGGGGGTCTACGAGCAGTACTTC
J: TRBJ1-5; size: few; V: TRBV10-2; D: NA; CDR3: CASSESVSNQPQHF; DNA: TGCGCCAGCAGTGAGTCTGTTAGCAATCAGCCCCAGCATTTT
J: TRBJ2-1; size: NA; V: TRBV5-8; D: TRBD1; CDR3: CASSSGQTYNEQFF; DNA: TGTGCCAGCAGCTCGGGACAGACCTACAATGAGCAGTTCTTC
J: TRBJ2-7; size: NA; V: TRBV10-2; D: NA; CDR3: CASSGTGSAYEQYF; DNA: TGCGCCAGTTCCGGAACGGGGTCGGCCTACGAGCAGTACTTC
J: TRBJ2-7; size: NA; V: TRBV2; D: NA; CDR3: CASSEAVQGRRYEQYF; DNA: TGCGCCAGCAGTGAAGCGGTGCAGGGTCGACGATACGAGCAGTACTTC
J: TRBJ1-6; size: NA; V: TRBV5-4; D: NA; CDR3: CASSLGTEDSPLHF; DNA: TGTGCCAGCAGCTTGGGGACAGAGGATTCACCCCTCCACTTT